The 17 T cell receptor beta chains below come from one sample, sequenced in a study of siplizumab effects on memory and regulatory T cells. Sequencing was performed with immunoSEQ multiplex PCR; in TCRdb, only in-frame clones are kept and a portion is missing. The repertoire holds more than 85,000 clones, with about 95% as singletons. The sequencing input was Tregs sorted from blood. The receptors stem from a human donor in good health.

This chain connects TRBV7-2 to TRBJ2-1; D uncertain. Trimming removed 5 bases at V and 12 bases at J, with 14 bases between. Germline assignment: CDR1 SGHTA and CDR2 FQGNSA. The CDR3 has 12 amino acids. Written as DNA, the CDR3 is TGTGCCAGCAGCGGATACGCCCTGGGGCAGTTCTTC. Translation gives CASSGYALGQFF.

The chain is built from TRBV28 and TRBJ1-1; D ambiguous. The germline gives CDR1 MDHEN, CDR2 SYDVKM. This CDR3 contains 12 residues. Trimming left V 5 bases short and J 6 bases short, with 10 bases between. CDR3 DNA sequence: TGTGCCAGCAGTCCACCTAGAGCTGAAGCTTTCTTT. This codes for CASSPPRAEAFF.

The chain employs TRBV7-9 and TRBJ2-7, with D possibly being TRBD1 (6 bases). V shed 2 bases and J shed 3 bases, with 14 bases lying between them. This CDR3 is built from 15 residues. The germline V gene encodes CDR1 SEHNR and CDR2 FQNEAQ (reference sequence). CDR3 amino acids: CASSLMAGTSYEQYF. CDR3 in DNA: TGTGCCAGCAGCTTAATGGCCGGGACAAGCTACGAGCAGTACTTC.

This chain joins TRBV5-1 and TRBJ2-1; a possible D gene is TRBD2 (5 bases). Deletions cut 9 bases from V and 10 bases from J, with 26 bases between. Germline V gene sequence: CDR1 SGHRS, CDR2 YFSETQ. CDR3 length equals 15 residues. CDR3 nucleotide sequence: TGCGCCACCACAGATGGGGAGCCGCTCTCGGGAGAGCAGTTCTTC. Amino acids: CATTDGEPLSGEQFF.

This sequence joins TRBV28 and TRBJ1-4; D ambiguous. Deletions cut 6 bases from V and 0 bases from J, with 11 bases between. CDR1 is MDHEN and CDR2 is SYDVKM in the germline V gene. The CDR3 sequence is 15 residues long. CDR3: CASSYRSATNEKLFF. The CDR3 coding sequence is TGTGCCAGCAGCTACAGAAGTGCAACTAATGAAAAACTGTTTTTT.

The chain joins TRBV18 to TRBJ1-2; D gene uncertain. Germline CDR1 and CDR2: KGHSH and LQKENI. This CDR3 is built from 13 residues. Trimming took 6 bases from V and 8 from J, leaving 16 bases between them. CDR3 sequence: CASSPASVEGYTF. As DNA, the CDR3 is TGTGCCAGCTCCCCAGCTTCCGTAGAGGGCTACACCTTC.

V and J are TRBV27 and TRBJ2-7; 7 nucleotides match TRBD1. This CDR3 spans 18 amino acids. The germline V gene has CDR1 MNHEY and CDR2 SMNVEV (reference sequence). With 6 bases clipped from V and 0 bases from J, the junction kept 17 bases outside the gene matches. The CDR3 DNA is TGTGCCAGCAGGACTCATTATCCAGGGGACAGTAGCTCCTACGAGCAGTACTTC. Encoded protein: CASRTHYPGDSSSYEQYF.

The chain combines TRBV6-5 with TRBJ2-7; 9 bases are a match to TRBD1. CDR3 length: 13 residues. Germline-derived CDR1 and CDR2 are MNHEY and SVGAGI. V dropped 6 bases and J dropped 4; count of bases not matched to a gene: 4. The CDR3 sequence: CASRGTGLYEQYF. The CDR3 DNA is TGTGCCAGCAGAGGGACAGGGTTGTACGAGCAGTACTTC.

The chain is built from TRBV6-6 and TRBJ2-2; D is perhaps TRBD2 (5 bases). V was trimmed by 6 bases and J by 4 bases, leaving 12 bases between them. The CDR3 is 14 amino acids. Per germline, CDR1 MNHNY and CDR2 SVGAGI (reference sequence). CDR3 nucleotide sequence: TGTGCCAGCAGCCCCGGAGGACTCACCGGGGAGCTGTTTTTT. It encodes CASSPGGLTGELFF.

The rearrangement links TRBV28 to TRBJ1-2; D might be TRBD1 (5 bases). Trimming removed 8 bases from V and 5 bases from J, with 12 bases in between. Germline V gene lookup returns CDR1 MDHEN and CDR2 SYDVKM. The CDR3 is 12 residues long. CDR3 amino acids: CASRGGRYGYTF. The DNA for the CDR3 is TGTGCCAGCCGGGGCGGCAGATATGGCTACACCTTC.

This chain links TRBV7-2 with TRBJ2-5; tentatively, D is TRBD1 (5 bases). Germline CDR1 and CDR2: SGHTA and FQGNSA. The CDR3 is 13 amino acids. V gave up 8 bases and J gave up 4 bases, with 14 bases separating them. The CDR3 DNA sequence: TGTGCCAGCTGCCAGGGATTCTCAGAGACCCAGTACTTC. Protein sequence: CASCQGFSETQYF.

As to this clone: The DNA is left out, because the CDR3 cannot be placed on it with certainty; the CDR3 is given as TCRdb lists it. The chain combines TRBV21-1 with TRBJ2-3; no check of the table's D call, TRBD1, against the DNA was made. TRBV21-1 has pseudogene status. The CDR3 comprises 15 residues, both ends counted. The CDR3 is CASLHVGQGTDTQYF.

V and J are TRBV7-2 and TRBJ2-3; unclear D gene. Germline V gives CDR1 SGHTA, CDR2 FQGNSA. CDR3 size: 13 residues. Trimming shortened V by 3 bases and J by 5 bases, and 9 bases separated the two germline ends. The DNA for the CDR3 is TGTGCCAGCAGCTTTAGCTCGGGAGATACGCAGTATTTT. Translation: CASSFSSGDTQYF.

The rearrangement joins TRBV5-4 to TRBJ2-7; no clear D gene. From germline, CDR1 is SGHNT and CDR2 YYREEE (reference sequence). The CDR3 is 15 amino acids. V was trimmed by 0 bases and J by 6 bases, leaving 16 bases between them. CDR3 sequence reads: CASSLGRQDRGEQYF. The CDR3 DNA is TGTGCCAGCAGCTTGGGTCGCCAGGACCGAGGCGAGCAGTACTTC.

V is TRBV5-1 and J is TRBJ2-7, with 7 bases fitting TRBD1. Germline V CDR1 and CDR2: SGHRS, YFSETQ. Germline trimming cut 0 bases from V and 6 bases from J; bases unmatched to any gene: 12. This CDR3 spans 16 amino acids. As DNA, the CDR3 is TGCGCCAGCAGCTTGGCCCTTGGACAGGTGGAGCCCGAGCAGTACTTC. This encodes CASSLALGQVEPEQYF.

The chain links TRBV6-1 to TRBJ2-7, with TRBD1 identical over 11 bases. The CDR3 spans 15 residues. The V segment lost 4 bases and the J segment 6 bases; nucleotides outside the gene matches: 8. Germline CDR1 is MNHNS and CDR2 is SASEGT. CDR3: CASSGGQGGLREQYF. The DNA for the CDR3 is TGTGCCAGCAGTGGGGGACAGGGGGGTTTACGCGAGCAGTACTTC.

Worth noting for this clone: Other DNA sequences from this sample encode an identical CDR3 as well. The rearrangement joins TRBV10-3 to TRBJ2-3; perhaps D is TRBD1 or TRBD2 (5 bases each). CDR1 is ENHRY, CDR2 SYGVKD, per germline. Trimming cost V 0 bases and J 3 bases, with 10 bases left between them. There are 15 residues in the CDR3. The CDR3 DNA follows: TGTGCCATCAGTGAGTCGGGGACGGTTACAGATACGCAGTATTTT. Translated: CAISESGTVTDTQYF.